These 30 T cell receptor beta chains came from one sample sequenced in a study of blood T cell repertoires in COVID-19 (dated by TCRdb to 2019 to 2021). The receptor library was made with the immunoSEQ multiplex PCR assay. TCRdb took this table from immuneACCESS and kept in-frame rearrangements with V and J called. Such tables lack part of the clones; where checked against another copy, unresolved V genes explain under half of the gap, and the rest is unexplained. Recorded for this sample are about 180,000 clones; roughly 82% of them occurred a single time. The ten largest clones represent 8.4% of the sample. The sample taken for sequencing was peripheral blood. The receptors originated from an older woman with acute or convalescent COVID-19.

V and J are TRBV30 and TRBJ2-4, with D possibly being TRBD2 (5 bases). Trimming removed 4 bases at V and 0 bases at J, with 10 bases between. Germline-derived CDR1 and CDR2 are GTSNPN and SVGIG (reference sequence). The CDR3 spans 14 residues. The CDR3 bases are TGTGCCTGGAACGGACTCTCAGCCAAAAACATTCAGTACTTC. Translated, it gives CAWNGLSAKNIQYF. Full variable domain (rest looked up from reference TRBV30 and TRBJ2-4): SQTIHQWPATLVQPVGSPLSLECTVEGTSNPNLYWYRQAAGRGLQLLFYSVGIGQISSEVPQNLSASRPQDRQFILSSKKLLLSDSGFYLCAWNGLSAKNIQYFGAGTRLSVL.

This clone was detected a few times. The chain joins TRBV9 to TRBJ1-3, with D uncertain. V was pared by 0 bases and J by 3 bases, with 16 bases between. Germline lookup yields CDR1 SGDLS and CDR2 YYNGEE. The CDR3 consists of 17 residues. The DNA of the CDR3 is TGTGCCAGCAGCGTAGGTTTAGGGAGGACTGGTGGAAACACCATATATTTT. It encodes CASSVGLGRTGGNTIYF.

The V and J genes are TRBV4-1 and TRBJ1-5; 8 bases map to TRBD1. Trimming cost V 1 base and J 2 bases; bases outside gene matches: 7. From germline, CDR1 is MGHRA and CDR2 YSYEKL. There are 17 residues in the CDR3. The CDR3, as DNA: TGCGCCAGCAGCCAAGGACTGCCAGGGGGCGGCAATCAGCCCCAGCATTTT. Residues: CASSQGLPGGGNQPQHF.

This clone was recorded only once. The V gene is TRBV30, the J gene TRBJ1-1; D is undetermined. CDR1 GTSNPN and CDR2 SVGIG come from the germline V gene (reference sequence). V was shortened by 0 bases and J by 3 bases, with 5 bases between the two germline ends. This CDR3 contains 12 residues. CDR3 sequence: CAWSVQDTEAFF. The DNA for the CDR3 is TGTGCCTGGAGTGTTCAGGACACTGAAGCTTTCTTT.

The chain joins TRBV6-5 to TRBJ1-2, with D possibly matching TRBD1 (6 bases). Germline loops: CDR1 MNHEY, CDR2 SVGAGI. The CDR3 covers 13 residues. The V and J ends lost 6 bases and 4 bases respectively, with 12 bases between them. The DNA of the CDR3 is TGTGCCAGCAGGATGGACAGCGTCTATGGCTACACCTTC. Residues: CASRMDSVYGYTF.

In its sample, this clone was seen once. V is TRBV10-3 and J is TRBJ2-3; tentative D call: TRBD2 (6 bases). CDR1 is ENHRY and CDR2 is SYGVKD in the germline V gene. This CDR3 comprises 15 residues. V lost 6 bases and J 0 bases, leaving 13 bases between the germline ends. The CDR3 nucleotides are TGTGCCATCAGAGCAGCCGGGACTAGCACAGATACGCAGTATTTT. Translated: CAIRAAGTSTDTQYF.

The genes are TRBV5-4 and TRBJ2-6, with TRBD1 identical over 8 bases. J gave up 4 bases and V 4 bases, and 4 bases lay outside the gene matches. Germline-derived CDR1 and CDR2 are SGHNT and YYREEE (reference sequence). CDR3 length equals 15 residues. CDR3 DNA: TGTGCCAGCAGCCGGGGGACAGGCGGGGCCAACGTCCTGACTTTC. It specifies CASSRGTGGANVLTF.

V is TRBV30 and J is TRBJ2-1, with 16 bases identical to TRBD2. Losses at the gene ends were 2 bases for V and 11 bases for J; bases not matched to a gene: 6. This CDR3 region has 15 residues. Germline V gives CDR1 GTSNPN, CDR2 SVGIG (reference sequence). CDR3 sequence reads: CAWSSGLAGGPKQFF. CDR3 nucleotide sequence: TGTGCCTGGAGTTCGGGACTAGCGGGAGGGCCTAAGCAGTTCTTC.

This chain connects TRBV28 to TRBJ1-2; possible D gene TRBD1, 6 bases. This CDR3 spans 13 amino acids. CDR1 is MDHEN and CDR2 is SYDVKM in the germline V gene. V was trimmed by 6 bases and J by 7 bases, leaving 15 bases between them. The CDR3 here is CASSVRGAGGYTF. The CDR3 coding sequence is TGTGCCAGCAGCGTCCGGGGGGCGGGTGGCTACACCTTC.

The CDR3 spells CASSLDGGAFYNEQFF. CDR3 in DNA: TGTGCCAGCAGCTTGGACGGGGGGGCTTTCTACAATGAGCAGTTCTTC. The chain recombines TRBV5-6 with TRBJ2-1, with 8 bases matching TRBD2. The length of the CDR3 is 16 residues. The ends lost 0 bases at V and 3 bases at J; junction bases unmatched: 5. The germline gives CDR1 SGHDT, CDR2 YYEEEE.

This clone was observed a single time. The genes are TRBV10-1 and TRBJ2-3; D might be TRBD2 (5 bases). V lost 2 bases and J lost 0, with 9 bases in between. The CDR3 is 15 residues long. The V gene's germline CDR1 is WNHNN and CDR2 SYGVQD (reference sequence). The CDR3 DNA is TGCGCCAGCAGTGAGGCTCGCGGGAGCACAGATACGCAGTATTTT. Its translation is CASSEARGSTDTQYF.

The chain is built from TRBV4-3 and TRBJ2-7, with 11 nucleotides matching TRBD2. The V segment lost 6 bases and the J segment 7 bases; nucleotides outside the gene matches: 8. Germline CDR1 reads LGHNA; CDR2 reads YSLEER. The CDR3 consists of 14 residues. CDR3 region: CASRVSGRAGEQYF. CDR3 nucleotides: TGCGCCAGCAGGGTTAGCGGGAGGGCAGGAGAGCAGTACTTC.

The V call is TRBV27, the J call TRBJ1-2, with 10 bases identical to TRBD1. Germline lookup yields CDR1 MNHEY and CDR2 SMNVEV (reference sequence). This CDR3 is 15 amino acids long. V dropped 7 bases and J dropped 6; count of bases not matched to a gene: 11. In DNA form, the CDR3 reads TGTGCCAGCAAATCGGGGACAGGGGCTCAGCATGGCTACACCTTC. Encoded protein: CASKSGTGAQHGYTF.

The rearrangement joins TRBV2 to TRBJ1-4; weak D call: TRBD1 (5 bases). V was pared by 6 bases and J by 7 bases, with 12 bases between. The germline gives CDR1 SNHLY, CDR2 FYNNEI. The CDR3 sequence is 13 residues long. In DNA form, the CDR3 reads TGTGCCAGCAGGGGGGGGATGGTTGAAAAACTGTTTTTT. This translates into CASRGGMVEKLFF. Drawing the rest from reference TRBV2 and TRBJ1-4, the complete variable domain is EPEVTQTPSHQVTQMGQEVILRCVPISNHLYFYWYRQILGQKVEFLVSFYNNEISEKSEIFDDQFSVERPDGSNFTLKIRSTKLEDSAMYFCASRGGMVEKLFFGSGTQLSVL.

This clone was detected a few times. The chain couples TRBV30 to TRBJ1-3; D ambiguous. The germline V gene has CDR1 GTSNPN and CDR2 SVGIG (reference sequence). V lost 0 bases and J 4 bases, leaving 7 bases between the germline ends. There are 13 residues in the CDR3. CDR3 residues: CAWSVVAGNTIYF. In DNA, the CDR3 is TGTGCCTGGAGTGTTGTGGCAGGAAACACCATATATTTT.

V usage is TRBV27 and J usage is TRBJ1-1; D remains ambiguous. CDR1 is MNHEY, CDR2 SMNVEV, per germline (reference sequence). The CDR3 contains 14 residues. Trimming took 5 bases from V and 3 from J, leaving 13 bases between them. CDR3: CASSPQSRHTEAFF. The CDR3 DNA reads as TGTGCCAGCAGTCCACAGAGCCGACACACTGAAGCTTTCTTT.

This clone was seen a few times. The chain carries TRBV7-8 and TRBJ2-1, with D hard to call. CDR1 and CDR2 (germline): SGHVS, FQNEAQ. There are 11 residues in the CDR3. Trimming took 3 bases from V and 9 from J, leaving 6 bases between them. This chain's CDR3 is CASSLYSEQFF. CDR3 bases: TGTGCCAGCAGCTTGTATTCTGAGCAGTTCTTC.

The J gene is TRBJ2-7, the V gene TRBV7-2; D not resolved. This CDR3 spans 16 amino acids. Germline values: CDR1 SGHTA, CDR2 FQGNSA. Between the trimmed V and J ends, which lost 2 bases and 0 bases, there was a span of 14 bases. The CDR3 protein is CASSLYSPPSSYEQYF. Here the CDR3 DNA reads TGTGCCAGCAGCTTATATAGTCCCCCGAGCTCCTACGAGCAGTACTTC.

The J gene is TRBJ2-5, the V gene TRBV4-1, with 9 bases identical to TRBD1. Germline lookup yields CDR1 MGHRA and CDR2 YSYEKL. V shed 2 bases and J 5 bases; nucleotides not matched to a gene: 9. The CDR3 is made up of 16 amino acids. The CDR3 loop is CASSQFGGQGRETQYF. CDR3 bases: TGCGCCAGCAGCCAATTCGGGGGACAGGGCCGCGAGACCCAGTACTTC.

The chain combines TRBV3-1 (or the pseudogene TRBV3-2) with TRBJ1-6; 7 nucleotides agree with TRBD1. The germline CDR1 and CDR2 sequences are LGHDT and YNNKEL (reference sequence). The CDR3 runs 16 residues. Trimming at V came to 0 bases and at J to 11 bases, leaving 10 bases not matched to a gene. The CDR3 is CASSQDRDSRLPPLHF. The CDR3 bases are TGTGCCAGCAGCCAAGATAGGGACAGCCGTCTTCCACCCCTCCACTTT.

This chain links TRBV6-5 with TRBJ2-7; 8 nucleotides line up with TRBD1. The germline V gene has CDR1 MNHEY and CDR2 SVGAGI. The length of the CDR3 is 14 residues. After removal of 5 bases from V and 7 bases from J, the junction contained 10 bases not matched to a gene. Here the CDR3 DNA reads TGTGCCAGCAGTCGCCGCCAGGGGGCAGGAGAGCAGTACTTC. It specifies CASSRRQGAGEQYF.

This clone was observed once. The V gene is TRBV5-4, the J gene TRBJ2-7; the match to TRBD2 covers 7 bases. CDR3 length: 14 residues. The junction had 6 bases not matched to a gene; V was cut back by 2 bases and J by 4 bases. CDR1 is SGHNT, CDR2 YYREEE, per germline (reference sequence). This CDR3 reads CASSLPGGEYEQYF. In nucleotides, the CDR3 is TGTGCCAGCAGCTTACCGGGAGGAGAATACGAGCAGTACTTC.

The chain employs TRBV6-2 or TRBV6-3 and TRBJ2-2; D is possibly TRBD1 (6 bases). The CDR3 covers 15 residues. Germline V gives CDR1 MNHEY, CDR2 SVGEGT. The ends were cut back, 5 bases at V and 2 bases at J, with 12 bases in the middle. The CDR3 DNA reads as TGTGCCAGCAGTCAGAACAGGGTCAACACCGGGGAGCTGTTTTTT. It codes for CASSQNRVNTGELFF.

The chain uses TRBV19 and TRBJ1-6; TRBD1 matches at 9 bases. V lost 6 bases to trimming and J lost 6 bases; unmatched junction nucleotides: 6. Germline values: CDR1 LNHDA, CDR2 SQIVND (reference sequence). The CDR3 has 15 residues. The CDR3 loop reads CASRLQGASNSPLHF. The CDR3 coding sequence is TGTGCCAGTAGGCTACAGGGGGCAAGTAATTCACCCCTCCACTTT.

This sequence joins TRBV28 and TRBJ2-5; 11 positions agree with TRBD2. Germline values: CDR1 MDHEN, CDR2 SYDVKM. There are 15 residues in the CDR3. V was pared by 3 bases and J by 5 bases, with 5 bases of the junction left unmatched. In DNA, the CDR3 is TGTGCCAGCAGTTTGTCTAGCGGGGGGCGGGAGACCCAGTACTTC. This gives the protein CASSLSSGGRETQYF.

V gene TRBV18 combines with J gene TRBJ2-3; the D gene is possibly TRBD2 (5 bases). The CDR3 sequence is 14 residues long. The V and J ends lost 0 bases and 8 bases respectively, with 12 bases between them. Per germline, CDR1 KGHSH and CDR2 LQKENI. CDR3 sequence (DNA): TGTGCCAGCTCACCACCCGGGCGCGGAGGTACGCAGTATTTT. Translation gives CASSPPGRGGTQYF.

The J gene is TRBJ2-5, the V gene TRBV5-1; 11 bases line up with TRBD2. CDR3 length equals 16 residues. Trimming removed 4 bases from V and 5 bases from J; junction bases left unmatched: 10. Germline loops: CDR1 SGHRS, CDR2 YFSETQ. CDR3 protein: CASSLDRLAGMETQYF. CDR3 sequence (DNA): TGCGCCAGCAGCCTGGATAGACTAGCGGGGATGGAGACCCAGTACTTC.

This chain uses TRBV19 with TRBJ1-4; 8 bases agree with TRBD1. The germline V gene encodes CDR1 LNHDA and CDR2 SQIVND (reference sequence). This CDR3 comprises 16 residues. The trim removed 4 bases at V and 8 bases at J, leaving 12 bases unmatched. CDR3 nucleotide sequence: TGTGCCAGTAGTAGGGGGTGGGGACAGGTTTACGAAAAACTGTTTTTT. Protein product: CASSRGWGQVYEKLFF.

The V gene is TRBV18, the J gene TRBJ1-1; the D gene is possibly TRBD1 (6 bases). V lost 2 bases and J 1 base, leaving 11 bases between the germline ends. Germline-derived CDR1 and CDR2 are KGHSH and LQKENI. The CDR3 covers 15 residues. In nucleotides, the CDR3 is TGTGCCAGCTCACCAGGGCGGGGGGCGAACACTGAAGCTTTCTTT. Its protein product is CASSPGRGANTEAFF.

The rearrangement joins TRBV6-5 to TRBJ2-1; D may be TRBD1 (6 bases). The germline V gene encodes CDR1 MNHEY and CDR2 SVGAGI. V lost 10 bases and J 9 bases, leaving 10 bases between the germline ends. CDR3 size: 10 residues. Here the CDR3 DNA reads TGTGCCATCGACAGGCCTGAGCAGTTCTTC. It encodes CAIDRPEQFF.